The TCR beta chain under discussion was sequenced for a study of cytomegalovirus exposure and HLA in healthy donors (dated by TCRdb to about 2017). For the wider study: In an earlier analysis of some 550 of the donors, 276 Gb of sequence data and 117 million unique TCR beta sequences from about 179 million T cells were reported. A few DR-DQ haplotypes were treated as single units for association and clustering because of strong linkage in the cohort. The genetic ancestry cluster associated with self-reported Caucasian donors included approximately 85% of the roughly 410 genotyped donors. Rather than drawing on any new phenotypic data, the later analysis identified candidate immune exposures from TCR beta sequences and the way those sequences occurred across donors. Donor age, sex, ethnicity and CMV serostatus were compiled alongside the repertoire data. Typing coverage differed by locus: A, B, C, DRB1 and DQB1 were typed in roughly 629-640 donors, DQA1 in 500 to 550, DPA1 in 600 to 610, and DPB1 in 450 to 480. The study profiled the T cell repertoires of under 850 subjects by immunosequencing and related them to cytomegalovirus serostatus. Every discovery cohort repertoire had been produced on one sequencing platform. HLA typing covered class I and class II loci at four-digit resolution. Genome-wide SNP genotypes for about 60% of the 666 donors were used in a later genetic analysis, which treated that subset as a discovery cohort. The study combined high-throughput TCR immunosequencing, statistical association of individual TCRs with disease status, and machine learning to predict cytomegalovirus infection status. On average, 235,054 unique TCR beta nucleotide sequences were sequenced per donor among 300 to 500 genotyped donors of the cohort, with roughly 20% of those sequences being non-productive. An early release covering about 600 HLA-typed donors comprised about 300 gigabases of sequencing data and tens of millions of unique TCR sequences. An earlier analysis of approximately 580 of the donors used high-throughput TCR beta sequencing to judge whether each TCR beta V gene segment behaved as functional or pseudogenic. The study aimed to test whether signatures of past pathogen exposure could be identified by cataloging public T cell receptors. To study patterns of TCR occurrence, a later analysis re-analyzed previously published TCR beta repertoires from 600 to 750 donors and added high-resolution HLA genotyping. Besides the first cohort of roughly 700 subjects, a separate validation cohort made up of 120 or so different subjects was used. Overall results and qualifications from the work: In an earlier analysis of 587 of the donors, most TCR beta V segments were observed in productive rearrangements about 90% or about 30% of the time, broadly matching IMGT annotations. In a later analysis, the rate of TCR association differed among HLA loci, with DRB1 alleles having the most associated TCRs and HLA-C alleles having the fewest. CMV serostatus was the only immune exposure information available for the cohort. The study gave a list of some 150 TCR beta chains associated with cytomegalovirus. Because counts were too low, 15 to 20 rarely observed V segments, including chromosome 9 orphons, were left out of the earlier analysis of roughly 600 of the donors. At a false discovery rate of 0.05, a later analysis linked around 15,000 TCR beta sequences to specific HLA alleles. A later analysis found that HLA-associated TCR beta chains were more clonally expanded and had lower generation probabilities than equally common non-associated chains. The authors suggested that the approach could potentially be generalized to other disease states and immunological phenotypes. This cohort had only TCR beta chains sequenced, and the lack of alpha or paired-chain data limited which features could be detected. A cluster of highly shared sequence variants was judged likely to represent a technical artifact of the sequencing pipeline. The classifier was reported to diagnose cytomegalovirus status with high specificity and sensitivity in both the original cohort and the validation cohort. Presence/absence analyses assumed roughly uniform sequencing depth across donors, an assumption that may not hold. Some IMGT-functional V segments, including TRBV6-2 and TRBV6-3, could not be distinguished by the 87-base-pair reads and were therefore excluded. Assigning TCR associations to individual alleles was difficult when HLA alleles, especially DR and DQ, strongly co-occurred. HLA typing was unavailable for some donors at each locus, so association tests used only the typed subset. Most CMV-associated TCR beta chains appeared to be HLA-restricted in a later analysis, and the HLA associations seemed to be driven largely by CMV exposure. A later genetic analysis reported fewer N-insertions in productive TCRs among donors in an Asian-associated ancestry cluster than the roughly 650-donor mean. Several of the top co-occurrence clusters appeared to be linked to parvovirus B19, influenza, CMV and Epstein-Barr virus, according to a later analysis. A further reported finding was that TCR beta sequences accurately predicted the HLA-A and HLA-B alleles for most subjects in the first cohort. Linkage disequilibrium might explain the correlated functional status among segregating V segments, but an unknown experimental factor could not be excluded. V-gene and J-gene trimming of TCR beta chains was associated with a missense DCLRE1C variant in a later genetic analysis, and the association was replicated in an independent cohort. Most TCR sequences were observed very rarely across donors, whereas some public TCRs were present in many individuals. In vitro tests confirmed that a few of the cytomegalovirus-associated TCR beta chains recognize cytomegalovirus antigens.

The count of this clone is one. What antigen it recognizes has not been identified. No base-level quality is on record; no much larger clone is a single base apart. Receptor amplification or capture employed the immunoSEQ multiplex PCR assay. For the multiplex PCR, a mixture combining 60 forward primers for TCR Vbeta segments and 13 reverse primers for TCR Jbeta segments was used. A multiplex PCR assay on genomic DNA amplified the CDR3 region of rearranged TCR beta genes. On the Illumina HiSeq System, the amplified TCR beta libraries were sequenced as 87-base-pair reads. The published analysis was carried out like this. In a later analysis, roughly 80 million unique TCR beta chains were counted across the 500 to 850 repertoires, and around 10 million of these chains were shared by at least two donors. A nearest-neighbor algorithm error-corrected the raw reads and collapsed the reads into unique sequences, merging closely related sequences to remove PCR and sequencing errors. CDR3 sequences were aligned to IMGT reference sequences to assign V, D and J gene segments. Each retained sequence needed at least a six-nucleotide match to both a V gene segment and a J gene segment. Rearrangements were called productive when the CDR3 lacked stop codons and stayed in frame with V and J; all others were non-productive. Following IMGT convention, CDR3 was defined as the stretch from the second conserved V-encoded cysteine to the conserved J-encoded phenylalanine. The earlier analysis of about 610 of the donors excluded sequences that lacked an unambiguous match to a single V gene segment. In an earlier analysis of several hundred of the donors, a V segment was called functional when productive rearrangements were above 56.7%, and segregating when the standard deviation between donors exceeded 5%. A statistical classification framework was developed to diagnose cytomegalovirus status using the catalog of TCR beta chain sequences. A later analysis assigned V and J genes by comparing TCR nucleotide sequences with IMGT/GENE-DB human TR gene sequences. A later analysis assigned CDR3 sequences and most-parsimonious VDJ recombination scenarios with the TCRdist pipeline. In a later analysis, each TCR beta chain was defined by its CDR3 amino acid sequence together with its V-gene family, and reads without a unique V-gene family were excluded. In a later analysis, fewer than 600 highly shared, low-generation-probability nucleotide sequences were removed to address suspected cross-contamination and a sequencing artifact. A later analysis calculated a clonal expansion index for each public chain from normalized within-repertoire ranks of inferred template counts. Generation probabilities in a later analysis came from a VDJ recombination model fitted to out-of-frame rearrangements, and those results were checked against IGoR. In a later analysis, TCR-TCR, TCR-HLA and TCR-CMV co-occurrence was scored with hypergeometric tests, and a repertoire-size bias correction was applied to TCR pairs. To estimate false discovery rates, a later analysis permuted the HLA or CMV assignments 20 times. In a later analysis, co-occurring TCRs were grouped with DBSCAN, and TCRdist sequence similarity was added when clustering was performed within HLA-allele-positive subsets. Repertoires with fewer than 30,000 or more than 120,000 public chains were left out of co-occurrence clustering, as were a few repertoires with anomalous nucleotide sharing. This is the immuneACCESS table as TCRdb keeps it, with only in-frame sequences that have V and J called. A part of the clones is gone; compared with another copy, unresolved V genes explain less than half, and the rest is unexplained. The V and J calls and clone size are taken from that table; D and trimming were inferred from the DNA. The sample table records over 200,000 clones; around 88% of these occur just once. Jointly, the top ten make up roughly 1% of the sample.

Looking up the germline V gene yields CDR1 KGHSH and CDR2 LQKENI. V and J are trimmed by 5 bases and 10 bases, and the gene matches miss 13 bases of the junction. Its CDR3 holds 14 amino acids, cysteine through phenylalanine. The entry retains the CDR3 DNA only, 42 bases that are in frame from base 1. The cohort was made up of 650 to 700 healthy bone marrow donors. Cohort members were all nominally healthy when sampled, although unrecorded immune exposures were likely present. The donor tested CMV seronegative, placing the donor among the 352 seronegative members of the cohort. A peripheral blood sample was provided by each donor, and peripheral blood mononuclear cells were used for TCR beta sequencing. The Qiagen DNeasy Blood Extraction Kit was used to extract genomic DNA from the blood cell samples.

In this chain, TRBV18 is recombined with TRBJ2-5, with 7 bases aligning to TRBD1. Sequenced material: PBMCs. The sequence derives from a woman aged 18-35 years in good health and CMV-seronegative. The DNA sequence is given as TGTGCCAGCTCAACCTCATCGGACAGGACCCACCAGTACTTC. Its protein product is CASSTSSDRTHQYF.